This T cell receptor (beta chain) stems from a study of cytomegalovirus exposure and HLA in healthy donors. Overall study findings and caveats: Most TCR beta V segments were productive about 90% or about 30% of the time in an earlier analysis. A classifier reportedly called cytomegalovirus status with high sensitivity and specificity. A later analysis reportedly found fewer N-insertions in an Asian-associated ancestry cluster than the roughly 670-donor mean.

This clone was picked up a small number of times. Its antigen remains unknown. J gave up 5 bases and V 6 bases, and 9 bases lay outside the gene matches. Germline CDR1 and CDR2: MNHEY and SMNVEV (reference sequence). The CDR3 length is 14 residues. The study ran its PCR with 60 Vbeta and 13 Jbeta primers. Some clones are missing from TCRdb's copy, which holds only in-frame ones; the method was immunoSEQ multiplex PCR. This repertoire shows under 300,000 clones, about nine tenths found once; its top ten account for almost 4%. The sequence was collected from a man aged 35 to 55 in good health and CMV-seropositive. Sequencing used PBMCs. The chain uses TRBV27 and TRBJ1-2; TRBD1 agrees at 7 bases. CDR3 DNA: TGTGCCAGCAGGCAGACAGGGAGGTGGTATGGCTACACCTTC. Translated: CASRQTGRWYGYTF.